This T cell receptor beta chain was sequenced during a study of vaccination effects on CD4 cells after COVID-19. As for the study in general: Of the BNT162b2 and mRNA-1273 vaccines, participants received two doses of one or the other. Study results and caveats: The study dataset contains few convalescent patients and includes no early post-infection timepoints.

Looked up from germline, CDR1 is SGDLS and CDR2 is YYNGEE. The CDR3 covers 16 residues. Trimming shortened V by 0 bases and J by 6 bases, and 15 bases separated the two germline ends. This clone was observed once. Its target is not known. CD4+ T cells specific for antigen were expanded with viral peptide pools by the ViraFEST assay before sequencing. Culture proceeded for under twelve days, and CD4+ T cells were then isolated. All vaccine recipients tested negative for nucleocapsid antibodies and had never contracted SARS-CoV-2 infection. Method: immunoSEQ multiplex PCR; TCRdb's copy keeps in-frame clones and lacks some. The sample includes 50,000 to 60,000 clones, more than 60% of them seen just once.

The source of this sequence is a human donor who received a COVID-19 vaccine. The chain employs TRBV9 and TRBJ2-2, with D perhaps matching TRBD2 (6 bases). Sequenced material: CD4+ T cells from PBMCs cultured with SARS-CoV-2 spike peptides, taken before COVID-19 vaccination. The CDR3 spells CASSVVGGASSGELFF. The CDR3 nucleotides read TGTGCCAGCAGCGTAGTCGGCGGGGCCTCATCCGGGGAGCTGTTTTTT.